A single T cell receptor beta chain is shown here with its context. Its antigen remains unknown. The data belong to a study of beta chain features in type 1 diabetes. Study-level results: People with Type 1 diabetes carried modestly yet significantly shorter TCRB CDR3s in all four CD4+ subsets.

Every isolated RNA sample was fully reverse transcribed, so sequencing captured expressed TCRB transcripts. The method was immunoSEQ multiplex PCR; TCRdb's version includes in-frame clones alone and lacks a portion of them. This table has more than 250,000 clones, 14% appearing once. The junction had 9 bases not matched to a gene; V was cut back by 6 bases and J by 7 bases. The CDR3 spans 14 residues. Germline V lookup: CDR1 MDHEN, CDR2 SYDVKM. This TCR derives from a man aged 25-45 years with type 1 diabetes. This sequence joins TRBV28 and TRBJ2-1; 7 positions agree with TRBD2. Sample: naive CD4+ T cells from blood. The CDR3 loop reads CASSKAGSQNEQFF. In nucleotides, the CDR3 is TGTGCCAGCAGCAAAGCGGGATCTCAAAATGAGCAGTTCTTC.